This is a list of T cell receptor beta chains from one sample in a study of blood T cells in healthy people across ages. TCRdb passed the 5' RACE reads through MiXCR, listing each CDR3 protein once. This table holds around 1,500,000 distinct CDR3 sequences, about 28% found once. Source material: blood. The receptor source for this set is a woman younger than 45 in good health. Both conserved end residues are part of each CDR3. The D gene is left open where the match is weak. Clone size, where shown, is once, few, many, or a class for clones that have expanded.

J gene: TRBJ2-7
clone size: -
D gene: -
CDR3 length: 14
V gene: TRBV7-3
CDR3 DNA: TGTGCCAGCAGCTCTCAGGGGAGGATATTCAAGCAGTACTTC
CDR3 protein: CASSSQGRIFKQYF

J gene: TRBJ2-7
clone size: medium-sized
D gene: -
CDR3 length: 12
V gene: TRBV29-1
CDR3 DNA: TGCAGTGCTCGACAGAGCTCCTACGAGCAGTACTTC
CDR3 protein: CSARQSSYEQYF

J gene: TRBJ2-1
clone size: -
D gene: -
CDR3 length: 15
V gene: TRBV4-1
CDR3 DNA: TGCGCCAGCAGCCAAGAGTCTCAGGTCTACAATGAGCAGTTCTTC
CDR3 protein: CASSQESQVYNEQFF

J gene: TRBJ2-7
clone size: -
D gene: TRBD2
CDR3 length: 15
V gene: TRBV20-1
CDR3 DNA: TGCAGTGCTAGGGACACAACTAGCGGCTCCTACGAGCAGTACTTC
CDR3 protein: CSARDTTSGSYEQYF

J gene: TRBJ1-4
clone size: -
D gene: TRBD1
CDR3 length: 17
V gene: TRBV27
CDR3 DNA: TGTGCCAGCAGTCGAGGACAGGGCGCGGCAACTAATGAAAAACTGTTTTTT
CDR3 protein: CASSRGQGAATNEKLFF

J gene: TRBJ2-7
clone size: -
D gene: -
CDR3 length: 13
V gene: TRBV7-9
CDR3 DNA: TGTGCCAGCAGACCCCCGGAGTTCTACGAGCAGTACTTC
CDR3 protein: CASRPPEFYEQYF

J gene: TRBJ1-2
clone size: few
D gene: -
CDR3 length: 13
V gene: TRBV6-6
CDR3 DNA: TGTGCCAGCAGTTACTCGGATCGGCTCGGCTACACCTTC
CDR3 protein: CASSYSDRLGYTF

J gene: TRBJ2-7
clone size: many
D gene: -
CDR3 length: 14
V gene: TRBV5-1
CDR3 DNA: TGCGCCAGCAGCCACCCGACAGGTTTCCGTGAGCAGTACTTC
CDR3 protein: CASSHPTGFREQYF

J gene: TRBJ2-4
clone size: -
D gene: -
CDR3 length: 12
V gene: TRBV29-1
CDR3 DNA: TGCAGCGTTACTATGCCAGGGGACATTCAGTACTTC
CDR3 protein: CSVTMPGDIQYF

J gene: TRBJ2-5
clone size: many
D gene: TRBD1
CDR3 length: 12
V gene: TRBV12-3/TRBV12-4
CDR3 DNA: TGTGCCATCCAGGGGGCCCAAGAGACCCAGTACTTC
CDR3 protein: CAIQGAQETQYF

J gene: TRBJ1-1
clone size: -
D gene: TRBD1
CDR3 length: 14
V gene: TRBV5-1
CDR3 DNA: TGCGCCAGCAGCCACCGGGACAGCAACGCTGAAGCTTTCTTT
CDR3 protein: CASSHRDSNAEAFF

J gene: TRBJ1-2
clone size: many
D gene: -
CDR3 length: 13
V gene: TRBV20-1
CDR3 DNA: TGCAGTGCTAGAGATCATCGCCGGACGATAGACACCTTC
CDR3 protein: CSARDHRRTIDTF

J gene: TRBJ2-1
clone size: few
D gene: -
CDR3 length: 11
V gene: TRBV20-1
CDR3 DNA: TGCGGTGCTAGGACTATTCGGGAACAGTTCTTC
CDR3 protein: CGARTIREQFF

J gene: TRBJ2-4
clone size: many
D gene: -
CDR3 length: 12
V gene: TRBV29-1
CDR3 DNA: TGCAGCGCCACTGATGGCGGAAACATTCAGTACTTC
CDR3 protein: CSATDGGNIQYF

J gene: TRBJ2-3
clone size: -
D gene: -
CDR3 length: 12
V gene: TRBV24-1
CDR3 DNA: TGTGCCACCAGTGATAGAGGGAGGACGCAGTATTTT
CDR3 protein: CATSDRGRTQYF

J gene: TRBJ2-1
clone size: many
D gene: -
CDR3 length: 14
V gene: TRBV20-1
CDR3 DNA: TGCAGTGCTAGAGATTATCCGGGGAGGAATGAGCAGTTCTTC
CDR3 protein: CSARDYPGRNEQFF

J gene: TRBJ1-2
clone size: -
D gene: -
CDR3 length: 21
V gene: TRBV7-6
CDR3 DNA: TGTGCCAGCAGCTTAGATGAACCAGCGTCACCTTACAGGGCAACTAACTATGGCTACACCTTC
CDR3 protein: CASSLDEPASPYRATNYGYTF

J gene: TRBJ2-3
clone size: -
D gene: -
CDR3 length: 15
V gene: TRBV5-1
CDR3 DNA: TGCGCCAGCAGCTTACCGCGAGGACGTCCAGATACGCAGTATTTT
CDR3 protein: CASSLPRGRPDTQYF

J gene: TRBJ2-5
clone size: -
D gene: -
CDR3 length: 15
V gene: TRBV12-3/TRBV12-4
CDR3 DNA: TGTGCCAGCAGTCCCCGGGACGCGCTAGGAGGGGGTCAGTACTTC
CDR3 protein: CASSPRDALGGGQYF

J gene: TRBJ1-5
clone size: -
D gene: TRBD1
CDR3 length: 16
V gene: TRBV28
CDR3 DNA: TGTGCCAGCAGTTTACAGGGACAGGGGGGCGATCAGCCCCAGCATTTT
CDR3 protein: CASSLQGQGGDQPQHF

J gene: TRBJ2-7
clone size: -
D gene: -
CDR3 length: 14
V gene: TRBV7-9
CDR3 DNA: TGTGCCAGCAGCACTAGCTGGGGGTTCAACGAGCAGTACTTC
CDR3 protein: CASSTSWGFNEQYF

J gene: TRBJ2-6
clone size: few
D gene: -
CDR3 length: 16
V gene: TRBV3-1
CDR3 DNA: TGTGCCAGCAGCCAAGAGCGGGACTCTGGGGCCAACGTCCTGACTTTC
CDR3 protein: CASSQERDSGANVLTF

J gene: TRBJ1-4
clone size: -
D gene: TRBD1
CDR3 length: 16
V gene: TRBV6-6
CDR3 DNA: TGTGCCAGCAGAAGACTCGGGACAGGGGACAATGAAAAACTGTTTTTT
CDR3 protein: CASRRLGTGDNEKLFF

J gene: TRBJ2-3
clone size: once
D gene: -
CDR3 length: 15
V gene: TRBV5-1
CDR3 DNA: TGCGCCAGCAGCTCTCTGGGACGAGTGGTAGATACGCAGTATTTT
CDR3 protein: CASSSLGRVVDTQYF

J gene: TRBJ1-2
clone size: -
D gene: -
CDR3 length: 13
V gene: TRBV12-3/TRBV12-4
CDR3 DNA: TGTGCCAGCCAACCCATAACAAACTATGGCTACACCTTC
CDR3 protein: CASQPITNYGYTF

J gene: TRBJ1-5
clone size: -
D gene: TRBD1
CDR3 length: 13
V gene: TRBV20-1
CDR3 DNA: TGCAGTGCTTCGAGACAGGGACGTCAGCCCCAGCATTTT
CDR3 protein: CSASRQGRQPQHF

J gene: TRBJ1-2
clone size: few
D gene: -
CDR3 length: 15
V gene: TRBV7-9
CDR3 DNA: TGTGCCAGCAGCCCCGGGGCTGAGGCTAACTATGGCTACACCTTC
CDR3 protein: CASSPGAEANYGYTF

J gene: TRBJ2-5
clone size: few
D gene: TRBD1
CDR3 length: 14
V gene: TRBV18
CDR3 DNA: TGTGCCAGCTCACCCCAGACAGGGAGAGAGACCCAGTACTTC
CDR3 protein: CASSPQTGRETQYF

J gene: TRBJ2-1
clone size: -
D gene: TRBD1
CDR3 length: 15
V gene: TRBV5-1
CDR3 DNA: TGCGCCAGCAGCTTTGGGACAGGGCGAAATGGGGCTCCGGTCTTC
CDR3 protein: CASSFGTGRNGAPVF

J gene: TRBJ2-7
clone size: -
D gene: -
CDR3 length: 13
V gene: TRBV7-6
CDR3 DNA: TGTGCCAGCAGCACATCACAGGGAGACGAGCAGTACTTC
CDR3 protein: CASSTSQGDEQYF

J gene: TRBJ1-5
clone size: many
D gene: -
CDR3 length: 17
V gene: TRBV9
CDR3 DNA: TGTGCCAGCAGCGAGCAGGGCCGACGACAAGAGAATCAGCCCCAGCATTTT
CDR3 protein: CASSEQGRRQENQPQHF